These T cell receptor beta chains were read from a single sample in a study of shared clonotypes between healthy human individuals. Data came from immunoSEQ multiplex PCR; TCRdb stores just in-frame clones and leaves some out. The sample yields approximately 2.4 million clones, about 94% seen once. The sequencing input was naive CD4+ T cells sorted from blood. The source of these receptors is a man aged 18-30 years in good health. Both conserved end residues are part of each CDR3. The D gene is left open where the match is weak. Only part of the rows carry a size: once, few, many, or a class if the clone is expanded.

NA | TRBJ1-2 | TRBD1 | TRBV6-5 | TGTGCCAGCAGTTACCTCCTGACAGGGTCCTATGGCTACACCTTC | CASSYLLTGSYGYTF
NA | TRBJ1-2 | TRBD1 | TRBV10-2 | TGCGCCAGCAGTGTCAGGGGGAGGGCTAACTATGGCTACACCTTC | CASSVRGRANYGYTF
NA | TRBJ1-6 | NA | TRBV7-9 | TGTGCCAGCAGCTTAGTTCGTTCACCCCTCCACTTT | CASSLVRSPLHF
once | TRBJ2-1 | NA | TRBV7-9 | TGTGCCAGCAGCCGCGGGGTCCTGTACAATGAGCAGTTCTTC | CASSRGVLYNEQFF
NA | TRBJ1-1 | NA | TRBV30 | TGTGCTGGGAGACCCACCCAGTACACTGAAGCTTTCTTT | CAGRPTQYTEAFF
NA | TRBJ1-1 | NA | TRBV7-2 | TGTGCCAGCAGCTTAGCCCTGAACACTGAAGCTTTCTTT | CASSLALNTEAFF
NA | TRBJ2-5 | NA | TRBV10-3 | TGTGCCATCGCACCTAGCCGAGAGACCCAGTACTTC | CAIAPSRETQYF
NA | TRBJ2-1 | TRBD2 | TRBV25-1 | TGTGCCAGCAGTGAATTGGGGACTGGCGGGAGGGGTGAGCAGTTCTTC | CASSELGTGGRGEQFF
NA | TRBJ2-7 | TRBD1 | TRBV27 | TGTGCCAGCCGCTTTCGGTCAGGGGGATCCTACGAGCAGTACTTC | CASRFRSGGSYEQYF
NA | TRBJ1-5 | TRBD1 | TRBV10-3 | TGTGCCATCAGTGAGTCATCCCTACGATTACAGGGGAATCAGCCCCAGCATTTT | CAISESSLRLQGNQPQHF
NA | TRBJ2-4 | TRBD2 | TRBV5-1 | TGCGCCAGCAGCTTGGGTGCTAGCGGGGGGCCGGCCAAAAACATTCAGTACTTC | CASSLGASGGPAKNIQYF
NA | TRBJ2-7 | TRBD2 | TRBV18 | TGTGCCAGCTCACCGGGAGCGGGGGCCCTCTACGAGCAGTACTTC | CASSPGAGALYEQYF
NA | TRBJ2-1 | TRBD2 | TRBV20-1 | TGCAGTGCTGGGACTAGCTTTGAGCAGTTCTTC | CSAGTSFEQFF
NA | TRBJ2-5 | NA | TRBV5-1 | TGCGCCAGCAGCTTACCACTTGAGGGGGAGACCCAGTACTTC | CASSLPLEGETQYF
NA | TRBJ2-7 | NA | TRBV9 | TGTGCCAGCAGTATCGAGGACAGTCCCTACGAGCAGTACTTC | CASSIEDSPYEQYF
NA | TRBJ2-2 | NA | TRBV5-6 | TGTGCCAGCAGCCCCCCGGGACTTCGGACCGGGGAGCTGTTTTTT | CASSPPGLRTGELFF
NA | TRBJ1-4 | NA | TRBV19 | TGTGCCAGTAAGACGGCGGGGGAAAAACTGTTTTTT | CASKTAGEKLFF
NA | TRBJ2-1 | NA | TRBV28 | TGTGCCAGCCGGGGTCCAGGGAATGAGCAGTTCTTC | CASRGPGNEQFF
once | TRBJ2-7 | NA | TRBV28 | TGTGCCAGCAGTCCCCGGGGTAGAACCTACGAGCAGTACTTC | CASSPRGRTYEQYF
NA | TRBJ1-2 | NA | TRBV6-1 | TGTGCCAGCAGTACTATCGTACAGGGAAGCTATGGCTACACCTTC | CASSTIVQGSYGYTF
NA | TRBJ2-7 | TRBD1 | TRBV4-1 | TGCGCCAGCAGCCAAGTCCGCGACAGGGCCGAGCAGTACTTC | CASSQVRDRAEQYF
few | TRBJ2-7 | TRBD2 | TRBV7-9 | TGTGCCAGCAGCCTTAGCGGGAGTCCCAACGAGCAGTACTTC | CASSLSGSPNEQYF
NA | TRBJ2-3 | NA | TRBV9 | TGTGCCAGCAGCGTAGGAAACCCGAATACGCAGTATTTT | CASSVGNPNTQYF
NA | TRBJ2-2 | TRBD2 | TRBV10-1 | TGCGCCACCCGGACTAGCGGGACTATCGGGGAGCTGTTTTTT | CATRTSGTIGELFF
NA | TRBJ1-6 | NA | TRBV18 | TGTGCCAGCTCAAACTTGGGACACGATAATTCACCCCTCCACTTT | CASSNLGHDNSPLHF
NA | TRBJ1-2 | NA | TRBV14 | TGTGCCAGCAGCCTCGGACAGAGCTATGGCCACACCTTC | CASSLGQSYGHTF
NA | TRBJ1-4 | NA | TRBV10-2 | TGCGCCAGCAGTGAGGGCAGTAAAGCAACTAATGAAAAACTGTTTTTT | CASSEGSKATNEKLFF
NA | TRBJ2-5 | NA | TRBV10-3 | TGTGCCATTGGGGCAGGATGGGATGAGACCCAGTACTTC | CAIGAGWDETQYF